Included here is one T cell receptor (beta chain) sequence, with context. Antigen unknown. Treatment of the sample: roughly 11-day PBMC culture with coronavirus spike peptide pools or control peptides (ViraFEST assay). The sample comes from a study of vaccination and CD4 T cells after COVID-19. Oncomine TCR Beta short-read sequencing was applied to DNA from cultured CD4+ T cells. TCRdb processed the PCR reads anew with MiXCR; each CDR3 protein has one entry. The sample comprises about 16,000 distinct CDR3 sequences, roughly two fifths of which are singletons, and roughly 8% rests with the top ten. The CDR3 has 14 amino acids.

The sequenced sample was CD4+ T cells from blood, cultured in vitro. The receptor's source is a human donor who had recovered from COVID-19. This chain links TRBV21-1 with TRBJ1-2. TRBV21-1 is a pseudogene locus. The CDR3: CASSKERQAGGYTF. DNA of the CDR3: TGTGCCAGCAGCAAAGAGCGGCAGGCAGGTGGCTACACCTTC.